The next 20 T cell receptor beta chains were all read from a single sample in a study of cytomegalovirus exposure and HLA in healthy donors. Researchers ran the PCR with 60 Vbeta and 13 Jbeta primers. The table came from immunoSEQ multiplex PCR; TCRdb's copy has only in-frame clones and leaves some out. The data contain roughly 130,000 clones, around 74% of them seen just once; the ten biggest clones take up less than 7%. Sequencing input: PBMCs. The receptors derive from a woman in her 50s in good health and CMV-seropositive.

The rearrangement joins TRBV7-8 to TRBJ2-1; possibly TRBD2 for D (6 bases). This CDR3 is 17 amino acids long. Per germline, CDR1 SGHVS and CDR2 FQNEAQ. V was cut by 5 bases and J by 4 bases, with 21 bases left in between. The CDR3 protein is CASSLPLDGGLYNEQFF. The CDR3 DNA reads TGTGCCAGCAGCCTCCCCCTTGACGGGGGACTTTACAATGAGCAGTTCTTC.

The chain is built from TRBV19 and TRBJ2-5; 10 bases agree with TRBD1. The CDR3 has 15 amino acids. The germline V gene encodes CDR1 LNHDA and CDR2 SQIVND (reference sequence). V gave up 4 bases and J gave up 4 bases; unmatched junction bases: 6. The CDR3 loop is CASSTGQGYVETQYF. CDR3 in DNA: TGTGCCAGTAGTACGGGACAGGGGTATGTAGAGACCCAGTACTTC.

This rearrangement joins TRBV27 to TRBJ1-6; 8 nucleotides match TRBD1. CDR1 and CDR2 (germline): MNHEY, SMNVEV (reference sequence). With V trimmed by 5 bases and J by 9 bases, 6 bases remained unmatched. This CDR3 spans 14 amino acids. The chain's CDR3 is CASSGDRGGSPLHF. CDR3 nucleotide sequence: TGTGCCAGCAGTGGCGACAGGGGTGGTTCACCCCTCCACTTT.

The chain has TRBV7-9 and TRBJ2-1; possible D gene TRBD1, 6 bases. CDR3 size: 16 residues. The ends were cut back, 5 bases at V and 3 bases at J, with 17 bases in the middle. In germline, CDR1 is SEHNR, CDR2 FQNEAQ (reference sequence). The CDR3 DNA is TGTGCCAGCAGCCCTCTTGATGGGGGCGGCTACAATGAGCAGTTCTTC. This codes for CASSPLDGGGYNEQFF.

The J gene is TRBJ2-7, the V gene TRBV7-9; D is perhaps TRBD2 (6 bases). The CDR3 runs to 15 residues. Germline V CDR1 and CDR2: SEHNR, FQNEAQ (reference sequence). V was trimmed by 5 bases and J by 2 bases, leaving 16 bases between them. For the CDR3, the DNA is TGTGCCAGCAGCCTTTTCGGGGGTAGACCCTACGAGCAGTACTTC. Its protein product is CASSLFGGRPYEQYF.

The chain links TRBV7-9 to TRBJ1-6; 8 positions match TRBD1. The CDR3 has 15 residues. Trimming removed 6 bases from V and 9 bases from J; junction bases left unmatched: 10. The germline V gene encodes CDR1 SEHNR and CDR2 FQNEAQ (reference sequence). The CDR3 protein is CASRSGTGTSSPLHF. In DNA form, the CDR3 reads TGTGCCAGCAGATCCGGGACAGGCACATCTTCACCCCTCCACTTT.

V is TRBV10-1 and J is TRBJ2-1; TRBD1 matches at 9 bases. The CDR3 sequence is 14 residues long. Trimming took 4 bases from V and 2 from J; bases not matched to a gene: 0. The germline gives CDR1 WNHNN, CDR2 SYGVQD (reference sequence). In DNA, the CDR3 is TGCGCCAGCAGTGGACAGGGGGCCTACAATGAGCAGTTCTTC. This gives the protein CASSGQGAYNEQFF.

This rearrangement joins TRBV9 to TRBJ2-7, with D perhaps matching TRBD1 (6 bases). Germline V lookup: CDR1 SGDLS, CDR2 YYNGEE. V dropped 2 bases and J dropped 2 bases, with 11 bases sitting between them. The CDR3 is made up of 14 amino acids. The CDR3 here is CASSVSDSAYEQYF. The CDR3, as DNA: TGTGCCAGCAGCGTTTCGGACAGCGCCTACGAGCAGTACTTC.

The chain recombines TRBV19 with TRBJ2-7, with 10 bases fitting TRBD1. The V and J ends lost 4 bases and 4 bases, in that order; junction bases with no gene match: 4. The CDR3 totals 14 residues. CDR1 is LNHDA, CDR2 SQIVND, per germline (reference sequence). This CDR3 is CASSTPGQGYEQYF. In DNA form, the CDR3 reads TGTGCCAGTAGTACGCCGGGACAGGGGTACGAGCAGTACTTC.

The chain couples TRBV2 to TRBJ2-5; 8 bases are shared with TRBD2. CDR3 length: 15 residues. Looked up from germline, CDR1 is SNHLY and CDR2 is FYNNEI. V gave up 7 bases and J gave up 4 bases; unmatched junction bases: 11. The CDR3 protein is CASNGGRGVGETQYF. The CDR3 coding sequence is TGTGCCAGCAATGGGGGGCGGGGGGTAGGAGAGACCCAGTACTTC.

The chain employs TRBV5-1 and TRBJ2-5, with TRBD1 matching 9 bases. Germline V gene lookup returns CDR1 SGHRS and CDR2 YFSETQ. The CDR3 runs to 15 residues. J was trimmed by 5 bases and V by 4 bases; bases with no gene match: 9. The chain's CDR3 is CASSLRDRVSETQYF. CDR3 nucleotide sequence: TGCGCCAGCAGCCTCCGGGACAGGGTGAGCGAGACCCAGTACTTC.

V is TRBV7-6 and J is TRBJ1-1; D may be TRBD1 (6 bases). The germline gives CDR1 SGHVS, CDR2 FNYEAQ. V was shortened by 5 bases and J by 4 bases, with 17 bases between the two germline ends. The CDR3 is 15 residues long. The CDR3 nucleotides are TGTGCCAGCAGCCCAAACGGGGGGCGCGTCACTGAAGCTTTCTTT. It encodes CASSPNGGRVTEAFF.

This chain joins TRBV13 and TRBJ2-2; D unresolved. With 0 bases removed from V and 5 bases from J, the gap between germline ends came to 4 bases. From germline, CDR1 is PRHDT and CDR2 FYEKMQ (reference sequence). The CDR3 length is 13 residues. The CDR3 coding sequence is TGTGCCAGCAGCTTAGGGCGGACCGGGGAGCTGTTTTTT. It yields the protein CASSLGRTGELFF.

This clone was seen a handful of times. The V call is TRBV5-1, the J call TRBJ1-5; perhaps TRBD1 as D (6 bases). V lost 4 bases, J lost 7 bases, and 15 bases lay in between. The CDR3 runs to 14 residues. From germline, CDR1 is SGHRS and CDR2 YFSETQ. The CDR3 here is CASSINPGEQPQHF. The CDR3 DNA reads as TGCGCCAGCAGCATAAACCCAGGGGAACAGCCCCAGCATTTT.

This clone was seen once. The V and J genes are TRBV29-1 and TRBJ1-1; 8 bases match TRBD1. The CDR3 totals 19 residues. J lost 1 base, V lost 0 bases, and 16 bases had no gene match. Per the germline V gene, CDR1 is SQVTM and CDR2 is ANQGSEA. The CDR3 coding sequence is TGCAGCGTTGAAGAACCGAGTTGGACAGGGTTGAGGGAGAACACTGAAGCTTTCTTT. It specifies CSVEEPSWTGLRENTEAFF. Based on the CDR3 plus reference TRBV29-1 and TRBJ1-1, the full variable domain is SAVISQKPSRDICQRGTSLTIQCQVDSQVTMMFWYRQQPGQSLTLIATANQGSEATYESGFVIDKFPISRPNLTFSTLTVSNMSPEDSSIYLCSVEEPSWTGLRENTEAFFGQGTRLTVV.

This sequence joins TRBV5-6 and TRBJ2-5, with 12 bases matching TRBD1. The J segment lost 4 bases and the V segment lost 4 bases, leaving 8 bases of the junction unmatched. Germline V CDR1 and CDR2: SGHDT, YYEEEE. The CDR3 has 16 amino acids. The CDR3 loop reads CASSRRDRGRGETQYF. CDR3 DNA: TGTGCCAGCAGCCGCCGGGACAGGGGGCGCGGAGAGACCCAGTACTTC.

This sequence joins TRBV10-3 and TRBJ1-6; D is uncertain. V shed 6 bases and J shed 6 bases, with 12 bases lying between them. The CDR3 spans 14 residues. CDR1 and CDR2 from the germline V gene are ENHRY and SYGVKD. The CDR3 DNA reads as TGTGCCATCAGCGACCAGCGGGGTAATTCACCCCTCCACTTT. It specifies CAISDQRGNSPLHF.

The chain links TRBV12-5 to TRBJ1-5; D may be TRBD1 (6 bases). Looked up from germline, CDR1 is LGHNT and CDR2 is FRNRAP. Trimming took off 3 bases at V and 7 bases at J, with 10 bases between the two ends. The CDR3 consists of 13 residues. In DNA, the CDR3 is TGTGCTAGTGGTTTTTGGGGGCCCCAGCCCCAGCATTTT. This encodes CASGFWGPQPQHF. Supplemented by reference TRBV12-5 and TRBJ1-5, the full variable domain reads DARVTQTPRHKVTEMGQEVTMRCQPILGHNTVFWYRQTMMQGLELLAYFRNRAPLDDSGMPKDRFSAEMPDATLATLKIQPSEPRDSAVYFCASGFWGPQPQHFGDGTRLSIL.

This clone was observed a handful of times. This chain connects TRBV5-1 to TRBJ2-3; a weak D match, TRBD1 (6 bases). Trimming removed 4 bases at V and 9 bases at J, with 15 bases between. The CDR3 length is 13 residues. Germline loops: CDR1 SGHRS, CDR2 YFSETQ. CDR3 residues: CASSRDRRNTQYF. The CDR3 DNA reads as TGCGCCAGCAGCAGAGACAGGAGGAACACGCAGTATTTT. The full variable domain, with the rest looked up from reference TRBV5-1 and TRBJ2-3, is KAGVTQTPRYLIKTRGQQVTLSCSPISGHRSVSWYQQTPGQGLQFLFEYFSETQRNKGNFPGRFSGRQFSNSRSEMNVSTLELGDSALYLCASSRDRRNTQYFGPGTRLTVL.

The V and J genes are TRBV7-8 and TRBJ2-5; D unclear. Trimming cost V 1 base and J 2 bases, with 5 bases left between them. Looked up from germline, CDR1 is SGHVS and CDR2 is FQNEAQ. The length of the CDR3 is 13 residues. The CDR3 region has the DNA TGTGCCAGCAGCTTAGTCCCACAAGAGACCCAGTACTTC. This encodes CASSLVPQETQYF.